This T cell receptor beta chain was observed in a study of lymphopenia after photon versus proton radiotherapy (dated by TCRdb to the late 2010s). About the investigation overall: In patients with gastrointestinal tumors who developed high-grade lymphopenia, the study compared the immunological effects of photon radiation therapy with those of proton radiation therapy. The approximately 20 patients in the cohort had gastrointestinal tumors, were treated with either photon or proton therapy, and subsequently developed lymphopenia. The goal of the study was to characterize the differences between the two radiation modalities in how they affect the immune system.

Receptors were amplified or captured by the immunoSEQ multiplex PCR assay. T cell repertoires were profiled with deep sequencing of rearranged TCR beta loci together with multiparametric flow cytometry. TCRdb took over this immuneACCESS table, retaining in-frame rearrangements with V and J assigned. Such tables are incomplete; in checked studies, under half of the missing clones stem from an unresolved V gene, and the remainder is unexplained. Within this sample are 30,000 to 40,000 clones, with 84% of them counted one time only. The ten largest make up approximately 14% of the sample. On the study overall, not on this receptor specifically: The survival association was examined only in patients who died, and the authors described better survival with proton therapy as a possibility, not as a demonstrated result. During treatment, patients who received photon therapy lost naive T cells and TCR diversity and gained effector/memory populations, whereas patients who received proton therapy remained relatively stable. Once the lymphocyte count had reached its nadir, the repertoires of photon-treated patients showed oligoclonal expansion, particularly of CD8+ Temra cells, and this expansion drove the decline in diversity. Across the cohort, an inverse correlation was found between a larger post-nadir drop in TCR diversity and overall survival time among patients who died.

The germline V gene (reference sequence) gives CDR1 as SEHNR and CDR2 as FQNEAQ. Germline trimming amounts to 0 bases on V and 10 bases on J, with 5 as the count of junction bases outside the gene matches. Reading from cysteine to phenylalanine, the CDR3 counts 14 amino acids. Of the read, only the CDR3 DNA is kept; its 42 bases are in frame from base 1. As concerns this clone: The target of this receptor is not known. No per-base quality is available; no much larger clone lies one base away.

The source is a woman in her 70s with pancreatic cancer. The rearrangement combines TRBV7-9 with TRBJ2-1; the central 8 bases match TRBD2. The sequencing used peripheral blood, collected from a patient treated with proton-based radiotherapy. The nucleotide sequence is given as TGTGCCAGCAGCTTAGCTAGCGGGATATGGGAGCAGTTCTTC. It translates as CASSLASGIWEQFF.